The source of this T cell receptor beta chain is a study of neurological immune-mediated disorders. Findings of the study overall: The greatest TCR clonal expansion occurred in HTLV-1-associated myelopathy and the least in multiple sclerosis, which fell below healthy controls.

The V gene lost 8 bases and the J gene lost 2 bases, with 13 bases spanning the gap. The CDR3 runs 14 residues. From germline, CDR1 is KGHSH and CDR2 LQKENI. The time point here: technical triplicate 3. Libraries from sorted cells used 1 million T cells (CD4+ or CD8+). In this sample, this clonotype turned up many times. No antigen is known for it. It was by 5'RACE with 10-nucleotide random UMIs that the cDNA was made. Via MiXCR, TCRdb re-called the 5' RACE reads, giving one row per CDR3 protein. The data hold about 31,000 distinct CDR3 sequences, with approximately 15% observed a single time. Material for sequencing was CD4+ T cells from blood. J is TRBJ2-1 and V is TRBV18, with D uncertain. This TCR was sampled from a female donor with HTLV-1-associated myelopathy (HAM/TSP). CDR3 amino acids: CASHSPGAYNEQFF. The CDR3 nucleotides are TGTGCCAGCCACTCTCCCGGCGCCTACAATGAGCAGTTCTTC.